The 11 T cell receptor beta chains presented below share a single source sample, sequenced in a study of blood T cells in healthy people across ages. Using a J-beta primer mix together with a sample-barcoded 5' primer, a second PCR was run for roughly 6 to 12 cycles. TCRdb redid the calling of the 5' RACE reads with MiXCR, one entry per CDR3 protein. The table has approximately 810,000 distinct CDR3 sequences, around 30% seen once; the top ten hold 15% to 20%. Sequenced material: blood. These receptors all come from a woman older than 75 in good health.

This chain links TRBV12-3 or TRBV12-4 with TRBJ1-1; D is unclear. The V gene lost 1 base and the J gene lost 1 base, with 10 bases spanning the gap. The CDR3 sequence is 15 residues long. DNA of the CDR3: TGTGCCAGCAGTTTAGATGGCCTGGGGAACACTGAAGCTTTCTTT. This sequence encodes CASSLDGLGNTEAFF.

This clonotype was counted only a few times. The chain links TRBV18 to TRBJ2-1; weak D call: TRBD2 (6 bases). Deletions cut 2 bases from V and 4 bases from J, with 9 bases between. CDR1 and CDR2 from the germline V gene are KGHSH and LQKENI. CDR3 length: 14 residues. CDR3 nucleotides: TGTGCCAGCTCACCAAAGAGCGGGTACAATGAGCAGTTCTTC. It codes for CASSPKSGYNEQFF.

The sample holds many counts of this clonotype. J is TRBJ2-7 and V is TRBV20-1; D possibly matches TRBD1 or TRBD2 (5 bases each). The CDR3 runs 15 residues. The V and J ends lost 3 bases and 1 base respectively, with 16 bases between them. Germline values: CDR1 DFQATT, CDR2 SNEGSKA (reference sequence). DNA for the CDR3: TGCAGTGCTAGTGACGGGGCCCGCTCTTCCTACGAGCAGTACTTC. This sequence encodes CSASDGARSSYEQYF.

V gene TRBV18 combines with J gene TRBJ2-3; D gene unclear. Germline V lookup: CDR1 KGHSH, CDR2 LQKENI. V dropped 3 bases and J dropped 0 bases, with 10 bases sitting between them. The CDR3 has 15 residues. The CDR3 nucleotides are TGTGCCAGCTCACCGCCCCTCCCTAGCACAGATACGCAGTATTTT. Protein: CASSPPLPSTDTQYF.

On this clonotype: A read error may account for a junction end that differs from germline. The chain employs TRBV20-1 and TRBJ1-4, with TRBD1 matching 8 bases. Germline V lookup: CDR1 DFQATT, CDR2 SNEGSKA (reference sequence). The CDR3 runs 15 residues. CDR3 sequence: CGASGIRGPSEKLFF. As DNA, the CDR3 is TGCGGTGCCAGTGGCATCAGGGGGCCTAGTGAAAAACTGTTTTTT.

The chain has TRBV12-3 or TRBV12-4 and TRBJ1-1; D is unclear. The CDR3 totals 13 residues. The V gene lost 4 bases and the J gene lost 5 bases, with 11 bases spanning the gap. Here the CDR3 DNA reads TGTGCCAGCAGTTGGGCCGGGAGGACTGAAGCTTTCTTT. Translating it yields CASSWAGRTEAFF.

The gene calls are TRBV7-2 and TRBJ2-2, with 9 bases that match TRBD1. The CDR3 is made up of 15 amino acids. Trimming removed 6 bases from V and 6 bases from J; junction bases left unmatched: 8. Germline assignment: CDR1 SGHTA and CDR2 FQGNSA. CDR3 protein: CASRPGQGMSGELFF. The CDR3 nucleotides are TGTGCCAGCAGGCCCGGACAGGGGATGTCCGGGGAGCTGTTTTTT.

This clonotype was counted at least ten times. This chain links TRBV11-2 with TRBJ2-1, with TRBD2 as a possible D gene (7 bases). The CDR3 is made up of 15 amino acids. Germline V gene data show CDR1 as SGHAT and CDR2 as FQNNGV. Trimming took 0 bases from V and 10 from J, leaving 16 bases between them. The CDR3 coding sequence is TGTGCCAGCAGCTTAGAAGGTGGGGGGGCCGCGGAGCAGTTCTTC. Translated: CASSLEGGGAAEQFF.

V gene TRBV4-2 combines with J gene TRBJ2-7; possible D gene TRBD2, 7 bases. Trimming stripped 0 bases from V and 1 base from J, with 13 bases between. Per the germline V gene, CDR1 is LGHNA and CDR2 is YNFKEQ. The length of the CDR3 is 16 residues. Here the CDR3 reads CASSQDGGGASYEQYF. In DNA form, the CDR3 reads TGTGCCAGCAGCCAAGACGGTGGGGGGGCGTCCTACGAGCAGTACTTC.

This clonotype has a count of ten or more. This chain links TRBV30 with TRBJ2-1, with 12 bases identical to TRBD2. CDR1 GTSNPN and CDR2 SVGIG come from the germline V gene (reference sequence). This CDR3 comprises 16 residues. V was pared by 1 base and J by 9 bases, with 10 bases of the junction left unmatched. CDR3 in DNA: TGTGCCTGGAGTGACCCAGGACTAGCGGGGTTCTCTGAGCAGTTCTTC. It specifies CAWSDPGLAGFSEQFF.

This clonotype was observed at least ten times. The chain links TRBV3-1 to TRBJ1-1; the D is unclear. This CDR3 comprises 14 residues. With 1 base removed from V and 4 bases from J, the gap between germline ends came to 10 bases. Per germline, CDR1 LGHDT and CDR2 YNNKEL (reference sequence). The CDR3 is CASSQGITGTEAFF. The CDR3 DNA is TGTGCCAGCAGCCAAGGTATAACGGGCACTGAAGCTTTCTTT. Full variable domain (remainder filled in from reference TRBV3-1 and TRBJ1-1): DTAVSQTPKYLVTQMGNDKSIKCEQNLGHDTMYWYKQDSKKFLKIMFSYNNKELIINETVPNRFSPKSPDKAHLNLHINSLELGDSAVYFCASSQGITGTEAFFGQGTRLTVV.